What follows are 32 T cell receptor beta chains derived from one specimen sequenced in a study of T cells in Graves' hyperthyroidism and ophthalmopathy (dated by TCRdb to the late 2010s). The protocol used for the library was multiplex PCR. TCRdb lists the instrument as Illumina HiSeq 2000. The TCR beta CDR3 regions were amplified from the RNA transcripts. The first round of RT-PCR for the TCR CDR3 was performed with the HTBI primer set and the Qiagen OneStep RT-PCR kit. TCRdb ran its own pipeline on the public reads, namely fastp trimming at Q25 and MiXCR clone calling, and kept in-frame beta chains. Rows with one shared CDR3 protein collapse into an entry with the most common genes and DNA. The sample contains approximately 400,000 distinct CDR3 sequences, less than 20% of them found a single time. The ten biggest clones cover 11% to 15% of the sample. The specimen sequenced was blood. Receptors were obtained from a woman aged 18-29 years with Graves' hyperthyroidism.

The chain carries TRBV4-1 and TRBJ2-4, with 8 bases lining up with TRBD2. With 1 base clipped from V and 6 bases from J, the junction kept 2 bases outside the gene matches. CDR1 and CDR2 from the germline V gene are MGHRA and YSYEKL. The length of the CDR3 is 14 residues. The CDR3, as DNA: TGCGCCAGCAGCCAAGCGGGGGGGCCAAACATTCAGTACTTC. It yields the protein CASSQAGGPNIQYF.

This clonotype was recorded at least ten times. The chain uses TRBV7-9 and TRBJ1-1; D gene unclear. The V end was cut by 2 bases, the J end by 3 bases, with 10 bases between. CDR1 SEHNR and CDR2 FQNEAQ come from the germline V gene (reference sequence). The CDR3 runs to 14 residues. CDR3 coding DNA: TGTGCCAGCAGCTTAACCGGCACCGACACTGAAGCTTTCTTT. Translating gives CASSLTGTDTEAFF.

This clonotype was counted ten times or more. The chain combines TRBV10-1 with TRBJ1-2, with D unclear. The length of the CDR3 is 13 residues. Germline CDR1 WNHNN, CDR2 SYGVQD (reference sequence). Trimming removed 4 bases at V and 1 base at J, with 7 bases between. Here the CDR3 reads CASSATVNYGYTF. DNA of the CDR3: TGCGCCAGCAGTGCGACGGTTAACTATGGCTACACCTTC.

This clonotype came up many times. The chain uses TRBV28 and TRBJ2-7, with TRBD2 as a possible D gene (5 bases). Between the trimmed V and J ends, which lost 8 bases and 2 bases, there was a span of 13 bases. The CDR3 has 13 residues. CDR1 and CDR2 from the germline V gene are MDHEN and SYDVKM. CDR3 in DNA: TGTGCCAGCGCGCCGGGGATCACCTACGAGCAGTACTTC. It is translated as CASAPGITYEQYF.

The table lists this clonotype with many counts. This sequence joins TRBV20-1 and TRBJ2-7; D may match TRBD1 or TRBD2 (6 bases each). This CDR3 has 14 amino acids. V gave up 5 bases and J gave up 3 bases, with 17 bases separating them. The germline V gene encodes CDR1 DFQATT and CDR2 SNEGSKA (reference sequence). For the CDR3, the DNA is TGCAGTGCTGCTCGGGGGCTGGGAGACTACGAGCAGTACTTC. Translating gives CSAARGLGDYEQYF.

Ten or more counts support this clonotype. The gene calls are TRBV7-2 and TRBJ2-1; 9 nucleotides line up with TRBD2. The germline gives CDR1 SGHTA, CDR2 FQGNSA. The CDR3 loop spans 14 amino acids. V trimming: 7 bases; J trimming: 5 bases; junction bases outside the gene matches: 6. The CDR3 DNA is TGTGCCAGCATCGCAGCGGGGGGTGACAATGAGCAGTTCTTC. Translating it yields CASIAAGGDNEQFF.

This clonotype was seen repeatedly, ten times or more. This chain joins TRBV20-1 and TRBJ2-7; D unresolved. Germline V gives CDR1 DFQATT, CDR2 SNEGSKA (reference sequence). The CDR3 extends over 13 amino acids. V shed 6 bases and J shed 0 bases, with 12 bases lying between them. The CDR3 loop reads CSAPASSSYEQYF. The CDR3 region has the DNA TGCAGTGCCCCCGCGTCCAGCTCCTACGAGCAGTACTTC.

The chain links TRBV7-3 to TRBJ2-2; TRBD2 agrees at 15 bases. The CDR3 has 18 amino acids. V shed 6 bases, J shed 0 bases, and the junction held 5 bases outside the gene matches. Germline V CDR1 and CDR2: SGHTA, FQGTGA. The CDR3 bases are TGTGCCAGCAGGGGACTAGCGGGAGGATCCTCGAACACCGGGGAGCTGTTTTTT. Translating it yields CASRGLAGGSSNTGELFF.

This clonotype appeared many times. The CDR3 region is CASSPPTGTSGYNEQFF. The CDR3 region has the DNA TGTGCCAGCAGCCCCCCCACCGGGACTAGCGGCTACAATGAGCAGTTCTTC. The chain combines TRBV11-3 with TRBJ2-1, with 11 positions matching TRBD2. V was pared by 5 bases and J by 3 bases, with 9 bases of the junction left unmatched. The V gene's germline CDR1 is SGHNT and CDR2 YENEEA. This CDR3 comprises 17 residues.

This clonotype was seen many times. This sequence joins TRBV12-3 or TRBV12-4 and TRBJ2-2; 7 bases fit TRBD2. The CDR3 runs to 15 residues. Unmatched junction bases numbered 5, after V lost 1 base and J lost 6 bases. CDR3 DNA: TGTGCCAGCAGTTTAGAGCGGGATCGAGCCGGGGAGCTGTTTTTT. This gives the protein CASSLERDRAGELFF.

This clonotype was recorded at least ten times. The chain is built from TRBV28 and TRBJ1-2; the D gene is possibly TRBD1 (6 bases). Germline V CDR1 and CDR2: MDHEN, SYDVKM. The CDR3 extends over 13 amino acids. V lost 3 bases to trimming and J lost 7 bases, with 12 bases between them. CDR3 protein: CASSFRTARGYTF. CDR3 DNA sequence: TGTGCCAGCAGTTTCCGGACAGCCCGTGGCTACACCTTC.

The chain uses TRBV24-1 and TRBJ2-4, with D possibly matching TRBD1 (5 bases). V was pared by 4 bases and J by 12 bases, with 15 bases between. The V gene's germline CDR1 is KGHDR and CDR2 SFDVKD. This CDR3 region has 13 residues. The CDR3 bases are TGTGCCACCAGTGAAGGGTCCCCAGGGCATCAGTACTTC. It encodes CATSEGSPGHQYF.

The V and J genes are TRBV4-1 and TRBJ1-5; TRBD1 matches at 7 bases. Trimming at V came to 3 bases and at J to 5 bases, leaving 4 bases not matched to a gene. From germline, CDR1 is MGHRA and CDR2 YSYEKL. This CDR3 is 14 amino acids long. The CDR3 DNA follows: TGCGCCAGCAGCCATGGAGGGGGCGATCAGCCCCAGCATTTT. This encodes CASSHGGGDQPQHF.

This chain links TRBV5-8 with TRBJ1-2; possible D gene TRBD1, 6 bases. This CDR3 is built from 14 residues. Between the trimmed V and J ends, which lost 4 bases and 3 bases, there was a span of 13 bases. Germline-derived CDR1 and CDR2 are SGHTS and YDEGEE. In nucleotides, the CDR3 is TGTGCCAGCAGCCCTGAGGGGGGGGACTATGGCTACACCTTC. Its translation is CASSPEGGDYGYTF.

This clonotype appeared a few times. V and J are TRBV27 and TRBJ1-5; maybe TRBD1 (6 bases). Trimming took 5 bases from V and 4 from J, leaving 18 bases between them. The germline V gene has CDR1 MNHEY and CDR2 SMNVEV (reference sequence). The CDR3 runs to 16 residues. Here the CDR3 DNA reads TGTGCCAGCAGTCTCATGGGGGCAGGGGAGAATCAGCCCCAGCATTTT. This gives the protein CASSLMGAGENQPQHF.

Ten or more counts support this clonotype. V is TRBV12-3 or TRBV12-4 and J is TRBJ2-1; 9 bases are a match to TRBD2. CDR3 size: 17 residues. Losses at the gene ends were 6 bases for V and 4 bases for J; bases not matched to a gene: 13. CDR3 nucleotides: TGTGCCAGCAGCACTCCGTTGGGCGGGAGGGGGTACAATGAGCAGTTCTTC. It codes for CASSTPLGGRGYNEQFF.

CDR3 loop: CASSGRATGNQPQHF. CDR3 coding DNA: TGTGCCAGTAGTGGCAGGGCCACGGGCAATCAGCCCCAGCATTTT. The chain is built from TRBV19 and TRBJ1-5; D is perhaps TRBD1 (5 bases). CDR3 length: 15 residues. The V end was cut by 5 bases, the J end by 2 bases, with 13 bases between. Germline loops: CDR1 LNHDA, CDR2 SQIVND (reference sequence).

There are many counts of this clonotype. This chain joins TRBV2 and TRBJ1-2; D may be TRBD1 (5 bases). Between the trimmed V and J ends, which lost 6 bases and 4 bases, there was a span of 12 bases. The CDR3 totals 13 residues. Germline CDR1 and CDR2: SNHLY and FYNNEI. Written as DNA, the CDR3 is TGTGCCAGCAGGGGACGGCCCTTCTATGGCTACACCTTC. As protein: CASRGRPFYGYTF.

The table lists this clonotype with many counts. The chain employs TRBV28 and TRBJ1-2, with a possible D match to TRBD1 (5 bases). V gave up 4 bases and J gave up 3 bases, with 9 bases separating them. This CDR3 comprises 13 residues. Germline V gene lookup returns CDR1 MDHEN and CDR2 SYDVKM. The CDR3, as DNA: TGTGCCAGCAGTTCGGGGCCCGACTATGGCTACACCTTC. It yields the protein CASSSGPDYGYTF.

This clonotype was picked up a small number of times. The CDR3 coding sequence is TGTGCCAGCAGCCCAACTCAGGGAAACACCATATATTTT. This sequence encodes CASSPTQGNTIYF. V usage is TRBV7-3 and J usage is TRBJ1-3, with D unresolved. Looked up from germline, CDR1 is SGHTA and CDR2 is FQGTGA. CDR3 length equals 13 residues. V shed 5 bases and J shed 4 bases, with 9 bases lying between them.

This clonotype was seen many times. The genes are TRBV3-1 and TRBJ2-5, with TRBD2 as a possible D gene (5 bases). This CDR3 region has 17 residues. V lost 3 bases and J lost 2, with 19 bases in between. Germline CDR1 is LGHDT and CDR2 is YNNKEL (reference sequence). The CDR3 here is CASSHTPRRGPQETQYF. The DNA of the CDR3 is TGTGCCAGCAGCCACACCCCCCGGCGAGGGCCACAAGAGACCCAGTACTTC.

The rearrangement uses TRBV19 and TRBJ2-6, with 7 bases matching TRBD1. The germline gives CDR1 LNHDA, CDR2 SQIVND (reference sequence). The CDR3 totals 15 residues. Losses at the gene ends were 8 bases for V and 5 bases for J; bases not matched to a gene: 9. CDR3 sequence (DNA): TGTGCCAGTGCCAAAGGGACAGTTCGGGCCAACGTCCTGACTTTC. Translating gives CASAKGTVRANVLTF.

This clonotype appeared once. The rearrangement links TRBV27 to TRBJ1-2, with a tentative D call TRBD1 (6 bases). The germline V and J ends were trimmed by 3 bases and 5 bases, with 16 bases remaining between them. The CDR3 covers 15 residues. Germline V gene data show CDR1 as MNHEY and CDR2 as SMNVEV (reference sequence). The CDR3 DNA reads TGTGCCAGCAGTTTGTCGGGGGCAGGGTCTTATGGCTACACCTTC. Its translation is CASSLSGAGSYGYTF.

The chain is built from TRBV6-1 and TRBJ2-2, with TRBD2 matching over 8 bases. The germline CDR1 and CDR2 sequences are MNHNS and SASEGT. The V and J ends lost 2 bases and 9 bases, in that order; junction bases with no gene match: 8. This CDR3 contains 15 residues. The CDR3 DNA is TGTGCCAGCAGTGAACGGGAGGGCCTTAAGTGGGAGCTGTTTTTT. Residues: CASSEREGLKWELFF.

V usage is TRBV10-3 and J usage is TRBJ2-7; D is perhaps TRBD2 (6 bases). This CDR3 comprises 12 residues. Germline CDR1 ENHRY, CDR2 SYGVKD. V lost 4 bases, J lost 4 bases, and 8 bases lay in between. The CDR3 sequence is CAISVGGYEQYF. DNA of the CDR3: TGTGCCATCAGTGTGGGGGGTTACGAGCAGTACTTC.

The table lists this clonotype with many counts. J is TRBJ2-1 and V is TRBV12-3 or TRBV12-4; a weak D match, TRBD2 (6 bases). The CDR3 is 19 amino acids. Between the trimmed V and J ends, which lost 4 bases and 7 bases, there was a span of 29 bases. The CDR3, as DNA: TGTGCCAGCAGTTCTCCGGGGGTAGTTTCAGGAATGGGGGGTAATGAGCAGTTCTTC. Translated, it gives CASSSPGVVSGMGGNEQFF.

The rearrangement joins TRBV15 to TRBJ1-6; D unclear. V lost 1 base and J 0 bases, leaving 10 bases between the germline ends. The CDR3 has 17 amino acids. Per germline, CDR1 LNHNV and CDR2 YYDKDF (reference sequence). CDR3 region: CATSRVRRSSYNSPLHF. The CDR3 nucleotides read TGTGCCACCAGCAGAGTAAGACGGAGCTCCTATAATTCACCCCTCCACTTT.

To note about this clonotype: An end of the junction does not agree with germline; a read error may underlie this. V gene TRBV25-1 combines with J gene TRBJ1-1; D possibly corresponds to TRBD1 (5 bases). Per the germline V gene, CDR1 is MGHDK and CDR2 is SYGVNS. The CDR3 spans 14 residues. CDR3 bases: TGTGCCGGCAGAAAGGGAGGGGCACACCTCGAGGCTTTCTTT. Its protein is CAGRKGGAHLEAFF.

The CDR3 region has the DNA TGCAGTGCTAGAGGGACAGACCTGGGGGGCTATGGCTACACCTTC. This gives the protein CSARGTDLGGYGYTF. V is TRBV20-1 and J is TRBJ1-2, with D perhaps matching TRBD1 (6 bases). Trimming removed 1 base at V and 4 bases at J, with 16 bases between. The CDR3 covers 15 residues. Germline V gene lookup returns CDR1 DFQATT and CDR2 SNEGSKA (reference sequence).

The chain carries TRBV7-6 and TRBJ2-2; tentatively, D is TRBD1 (6 bases). The germline gives CDR1 SGHVS, CDR2 FNYEAQ. The V end lost 5 bases, the J end lost 7 bases, and 23 bases lay between the germline ends. The CDR3 sequence is 17 residues long. The CDR3 DNA is TGTGCCAGCAGCCCCACTCCGGGACACGGGGTGGGCGGGGAGCTGTTTTTT. The encoded protein is CASSPTPGHGVGGELFF.

V and J are TRBV19 and TRBJ1-5; 11 nucleotides match TRBD1. The CDR3 spans 17 residues. The V segment lost 2 bases and the J segment 5 bases; nucleotides outside the gene matches: 8. In germline, CDR1 is LNHDA, CDR2 SQIVND (reference sequence). DNA for the CDR3: TGTGCCAGTAGTATAAGGACAGGGGGCGTGGACGATCAGCCCCAGCATTTT. This sequence encodes CASSIRTGGVDDQPQHF.

This clonotype was recorded many times. The CDR3 spells CASSAPRDWAETQYF. The CDR3, as DNA: TGTGCCAGCAGCGCTCCCCGGGACTGGGCTGAGACCCAGTACTTC. The V call is TRBV3-1, the J call TRBJ2-5; tentative D call: TRBD2 (6 bases). The CDR3 loop spans 15 amino acids. Trimming took off 5 bases at V and 5 bases at J, with 18 bases between the two ends. CDR1 LGHDT and CDR2 YNNKEL come from the germline V gene (reference sequence).